The T cell receptor beta chain described here comes from a study of blood T cell repertoires in COVID-19. Study background: Researchers got acute and convalescent COVID-19 samples from the United States, Italy and Spain.

Germline CDR1 and CDR2: MDHEN and SYDVKM. Unmatched junction bases numbered 12, after V lost 5 bases and J lost 3 bases. This CDR3 contains 17 residues. This clone occurred a few times. In the original analysis: Cell counts per sample came from amplifying reference gene primers. The repertoire was sequenced with immunoSEQ multiplex PCR; TCRdb's copy has only in-frame clones and lacks some. V and J calls and clone size are given by that table; D and trimming were obtained from the DNA. Altogether some 80,000 clones are present, 75% to 90% being singletons, with the ten largest covering over 15%. The chain couples TRBV28 to TRBJ1-1, with TRBD1 identical over 10 bases. Sequencing was performed on peripheral blood. The receptor comes from a human donor in a cohort sampled during active COVID-19. CDR3 in DNA: TGTGCCAGCAGTCCGCGTCCCGGGACAGGGGCGGACACTGAAGCTTTCTTT. Its protein is CASSPRPGTGADTEAFF.